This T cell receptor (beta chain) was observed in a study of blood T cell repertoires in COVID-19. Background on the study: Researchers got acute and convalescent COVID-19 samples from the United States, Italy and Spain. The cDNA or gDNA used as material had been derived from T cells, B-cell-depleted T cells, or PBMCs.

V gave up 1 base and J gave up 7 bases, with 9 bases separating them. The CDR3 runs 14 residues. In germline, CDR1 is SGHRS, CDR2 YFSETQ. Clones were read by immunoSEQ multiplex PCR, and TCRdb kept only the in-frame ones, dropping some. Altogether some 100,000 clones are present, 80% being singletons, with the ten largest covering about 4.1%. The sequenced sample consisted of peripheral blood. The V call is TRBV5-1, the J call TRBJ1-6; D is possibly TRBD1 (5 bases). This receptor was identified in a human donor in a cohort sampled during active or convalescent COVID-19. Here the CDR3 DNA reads TGCGCCAGCAGCTTGCAGGGTTTGAATTCACCCCTCCACTTT. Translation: CASSLQGLNSPLHF.